This passage covers 23 T cell receptor beta chains from one sample sequenced in a study of blood T cell repertoires in COVID-19. Sequenced by immunoSEQ multiplex PCR; TCRdb stores in-frame clones only, minus some. The data contain 150,000 to 200,000 clones, approximately 80% of them singletons. What was sequenced was peripheral blood. These receptor sequences come from an elderly woman with acute or convalescent COVID-19.

This rearrangement joins TRBV5-1 to TRBJ2-6; D is possibly TRBD2 (5 bases). The germline CDR1 and CDR2 sequences are SGHRS and YFSETQ. This CDR3 has 18 amino acids. Trimming shortened V by 0 bases and J by 0 bases, and 13 bases separated the two germline ends. The CDR3 spells CASSLVSSAASGANVLTF. The CDR3 bases are TGCGCCAGCAGCTTGGTGTCGTCAGCGGCCTCTGGGGCCAACGTCCTGACTTTC.

This chain uses TRBV10-3 with TRBJ2-7; 9 bases are a match to TRBD2. Looked up from germline, CDR1 is ENHRY and CDR2 is SYGVKD. The CDR3 length is 16 residues. The trim removed 3 bases at V and 3 bases at J, leaving 9 bases unmatched. CDR3 DNA: TGTGCCATCAGTGATCCCCCGACTAGCGGAATCTACGAGCAGTACTTC. Translation: CAISDPPTSGIYEQYF.

The chain uses TRBV15 and TRBJ1-2; the match to TRBD1 covers 7 bases. This CDR3 comprises 15 residues. V lost 3 bases and J lost 2; bases outside the gene matches: 6. The germline CDR1 and CDR2 sequences are LNHNV and YYDKDF (reference sequence). CDR3 region: CATSSSPDRNYGYTF. The CDR3 coding sequence is TGTGCCACCAGCAGTAGCCCGGACAGGAACTATGGCTACACCTTC. The whole variable domain, filled in from reference TRBV15 and TRBJ1-2, reads DAMVIQNPRYQVTQFGKPVTLSCSQTLNHNVMYWYQQKSSQAPKLLFHYYDKDFNNEADTPDNFQSRRPNTSFCFLDIRSPGLGDTAMYLCATSSSPDRNYGYTFGSGTRLTVV.

This chain uses TRBV5-1 with TRBJ1-4, with TRBD1 matching over 7 bases. The germline V gene encodes CDR1 SGHRS and CDR2 YFSETQ. Germline trimming cut 4 bases from V and 7 bases from J; bases unmatched to any gene: 13. This CDR3 has 16 residues. CDR3 in DNA: TGCGCCAGCAGCCTGCCCACAGGGGTAGAAGGTGAAAAACTGTTTTTT. This encodes CASSLPTGVEGEKLFF.

This clone was detected ten times or more. The chain carries TRBV2 and TRBJ2-2, with TRBD2 identical over 11 bases. Germline V gene sequence: CDR1 SNHLY, CDR2 FYNNEI. There are 15 residues in the CDR3. With 8 bases clipped from V and 7 bases from J, the junction kept 9 bases outside the gene matches. The DNA for the CDR3 is TGTGCCAGCCGAAGACTAGCGGGAAGAATCGGGGAGCTGTTTTTT. It encodes CASRRLAGRIGELFF.

The chain links TRBV27 to TRBJ1-6; 8 bases match TRBD1. Looked up from germline, CDR1 is MNHEY and CDR2 is SMNVEV (reference sequence). Trimming cost V 5 bases and J 6 bases; bases outside gene matches: 6. The CDR3 is 15 amino acids. The CDR3 here is CASSTRTGPNSPLHF. For the CDR3, the DNA is TGTGCCAGCAGTACCAGGACAGGGCCTAATTCACCCCTCCACTTT.

This clone has a single count. V and J are TRBV7-2 and TRBJ2-7; 7 bases fit TRBD1. Germline assignment: CDR1 SGHTA and CDR2 FQGNSA. V dropped 4 bases and J dropped 2; count of bases not matched to a gene: 5. The CDR3 covers 14 residues. CDR3 sequence (DNA): TGTGCCAGCAGCTCACAGGGGTACGCCTACGAGCAGTACTTC. Protein: CASSSQGYAYEQYF.

V and J are TRBV14 and TRBJ1-1; possible D gene TRBD1, 6 bases. Trimming removed 4 bases at V and 6 bases at J, with 15 bases between. This CDR3 has 14 amino acids. Germline V gene sequence: CDR1 SGHDN, CDR2 FVKESK. The CDR3 sequence: CASSPNLSGAEAFF. CDR3 bases: TGTGCCAGCAGCCCTAATCTCTCAGGGGCTGAAGCTTTCTTT.

The chain links TRBV28 to TRBJ2-3; 7 bases are a match to TRBD1. Trimming removed 1 base from V and 9 bases from J; junction bases left unmatched: 1. Germline loops: CDR1 MDHEN, CDR2 SYDVKM. CDR3 length: 12 residues. DNA of the CDR3: TGTGCCAGCAGTTTATTAGGGGGCACGCAGTATTTT. Protein sequence: CASSLLGGTQYF.

In its sample, this clone was seen a few times. The chain couples TRBV4-2 to TRBJ2-4; tentatively, D is TRBD2 (6 bases). Germline CDR1 is LGHNA and CDR2 is YNFKEQ. The CDR3 spans 15 residues. V dropped 0 bases and J dropped 6 bases, with 12 bases sitting between them. DNA for the CDR3: TGTGCCAGCAGCCAAGATGGGGGGAGGATAAACATTCAGTACTTC. This codes for CASSQDGGRINIQYF.

The J gene is TRBJ1-5, the V gene TRBV6-6, with TRBD1 as a possible D gene (5 bases). V gave up 2 bases and J gave up 4 bases, with 15 bases separating them. Looked up from germline, CDR1 is MNHNY and CDR2 is SVGAGI (reference sequence). This CDR3 spans 16 amino acids. The CDR3 protein is CASSYPWTSSNQPQHF. The CDR3 region has the DNA TGTGCCAGCAGTTACCCCTGGACAAGCTCTAATCAGCCCCAGCATTTT.

The genes are TRBV4-1 and TRBJ1-4; TRBD1 is a possible D gene (6 bases). V was trimmed by 0 bases and J by 7 bases, leaving 15 bases between them. The germline CDR1 and CDR2 sequences are MGHRA and YSYEKL. The CDR3 covers 16 residues. This chain's CDR3 is CASSQDPYRVAEKLFF. CDR3 nucleotide sequence: TGCGCCAGCAGCCAAGATCCCTACAGGGTTGCTGAAAAACTGTTTTTT.

This chain joins TRBV6-5 and TRBJ2-7, with 11 bases matching TRBD1. Germline lookup yields CDR1 MNHEY and CDR2 SVGAGI. The V segment lost 6 bases and the J segment 4 bases; nucleotides outside the gene matches: 5. This CDR3 is 14 amino acids long. For the CDR3, the DNA is TGTGCCAGCAGCCGGGGGACAGGGGGGTACGAGCAGTACTTC. This sequence encodes CASSRGTGGYEQYF.

The chain employs TRBV7-2 and TRBJ1-6; TRBD1 matches at 7 bases. CDR3 size: 17 residues. V lost 5 bases to trimming and J lost 7 bases; unmatched junction nucleotides: 14. Per germline, CDR1 SGHTA and CDR2 FQGNSA. CDR3 DNA: TGTGCCAGCAGCCTTGGGACAGCGTTAAGAAGGAATTCACCCCTCCACTTT. Translated, it gives CASSLGTALRRNSPLHF.

The chain employs TRBV10-3 and TRBJ2-7; 8 nucleotides align to TRBD2. The CDR3 extends over 15 amino acids. Losses at the gene ends were 3 bases for V and 3 bases for J; bases not matched to a gene: 7. Germline CDR1 is ENHRY and CDR2 is SYGVKD. As DNA, the CDR3 is TGTGCCATCAGTGATACCCCGGGACTAGGCTACGAGCAGTACTTC. Its protein product is CAISDTPGLGYEQYF.

The rearrangement uses TRBV4-1 and TRBJ2-7, with D maybe TRBD1 (6 bases). This CDR3 spans 17 amino acids. CDR1 and CDR2 from the germline V gene are MGHRA and YSYEKL. Trimming cost V 1 base and J 4 bases, with 20 bases left between them. The CDR3 is CASSQGGRGPGTYEQYF. DNA of the CDR3: TGCGCCAGCAGCCAAGGAGGAAGGGGACCCGGGACATACGAGCAGTACTTC.

This clone was detected once. J is TRBJ1-2 and V is TRBV19; tentatively, D is TRBD1 (5 bases). Germline-derived CDR1 and CDR2 are LNHDA and SQIVND (reference sequence). CDR3 size: 17 residues. V was trimmed by 4 bases and J by 4 bases, leaving 22 bases between them. CDR3 nucleotide sequence: TGTGCCAGTAGTACCAACGGGGGTGGGGGAGCGGCCTATGGCTACACCTTC. The encoded protein is CASSTNGGGGAAYGYTF. Combining the CDR3 with reference TRBV19 and TRBJ1-2 gives the whole variable domain DGGITQSPKYLFRKEGQNVTLSCEQNLNHDAMYWYRQDPGQGLRLIYYSQIVNDFQKGDIAEGYSVSREKKESFPLTVTSAQKNPTAFYLCASSTNGGGGAAYGYTFGSGTRLTVV.

V is TRBV7-9 and J is TRBJ2-1; 9 nucleotides agree with TRBD2. This CDR3 has 16 amino acids. Germline CDR1 is SEHNR and CDR2 is FQNEAQ (reference sequence). With V trimmed by 2 bases and J by 7 bases, 9 bases remained unmatched. The CDR3, as DNA: TGTGCCAGCAGCTTAATGTCCGGGACTAGCAGTAATGAGCAGTTCTTC. Translated, it gives CASSLMSGTSSNEQFF.

The gene calls are TRBV20-1 and TRBJ1-1; weak D call: TRBD1 (6 bases). This CDR3 comprises 15 residues. Deletions cut 3 bases from V and 5 bases from J, with 19 bases between. Germline-derived CDR1 and CDR2 are DFQATT and SNEGSKA (reference sequence). CDR3 amino acids: CSASSSQGSGTEAFF. The DNA for the CDR3 is TGCAGTGCTAGTAGCTCACAGGGAAGCGGTACTGAAGCTTTCTTT.

This chain links TRBV18 with TRBJ1-2; D not certain. The CDR3 is 13 residues long. Germline CDR1 KGHSH, CDR2 LQKENI. The germline V and J ends were trimmed by 1 base and 6 bases, with 9 bases remaining between them. Here the CDR3 DNA reads TGTGCCAGCTCACCACGGGAGACCGATGGCTACACCTTC. As protein: CASSPRETDGYTF.

In this sample, this clone turned up a few times. The V and J genes are TRBV12-3 or TRBV12-4 and TRBJ1-2; 10 nucleotides align to TRBD1. V lost 5 bases to trimming and J lost 7 bases; unmatched junction nucleotides: 4. This CDR3 region has 13 residues. CDR3: CASSERDRGGYTF. As DNA, the CDR3 is TGTGCCAGCAGTGAGAGGGACAGGGGTGGCTACACCTTC.

This chain links TRBV4-1 with TRBJ2-7; no clear D. The V and J ends lost 4 bases and 0 bases respectively, with 16 bases between them. Looked up from germline, CDR1 is MGHRA and CDR2 is YSYEKL. The CDR3 length is 16 residues. This chain's CDR3 is CASSRLPGLLSYEQYF. The CDR3 coding sequence is TGCGCCAGCAGCCGCCTCCCTGGTCTACTCTCCTACGAGCAGTACTTC.

V is TRBV11-2 and J is TRBJ2-2; tentatively, D is TRBD1 (6 bases). This CDR3 region has 18 residues. Trimming removed 0 bases from V and 6 bases from J, with 20 bases in between. Germline V lookup: CDR1 SGHAT, CDR2 FQNNGV. Here the CDR3 reads CASSLEWGQRARAGELFF. CDR3 nucleotide sequence: TGTGCCAGCAGCTTAGAGTGGGGGCAGAGGGCGAGGGCCGGGGAGCTGTTTTTT. The full variable domain, with the rest looked up from reference TRBV11-2 and TRBJ2-2, is EAGVAQSPRYKIIEKRQSVAFWCNPISGHATLYWYQQILGQGPKLLIQFQNNGVVDDSQLPKDRFSAERLKGVDSTLKIQPAKLEDSAVYLCASSLEWGQRARAGELFFGEGSRLTVL.